A selection of T cell receptor beta chains follows, all from one sample in a study of tumor-infiltrating lymphocytes in primary liver carcinoma. A single record per CDR3 protein comes from TCRdb applying MiXCR to the multiplex PCR reads. This sample has about 64,000 distinct CDR3 sequences, with about 71% found just once. Sequencing input: liver tumor tissue from sampling region 4. The receptors stem from a man between 35 and 55 years old with primary liver carcinoma and hepatitis B virus infection. Each CDR3 is given with its conserved first and last residue. A D gene is named only where the DNA matches it firmly. Only part of the rows carry a size: once, few, many, or a class if the clone is expanded.

clone_size	v_call	d_call	j_call	cdr3_nt	cdr3_aa
NA	TRBV29-1	NA	TRBJ2-7	TGCAGCATCCTAGGGCGCTTCGACGAACCCCTCTCCTACGAGCAGTACTTC	CSILGRFDEPLSYEQYF
many	TRBV29-1	TRBD1	TRBJ1-2	TGCAGCGCTATCGACAGGGGTTATGGCTACACCTTC	CSAIDRGYGYTF
NA	TRBV7-8	NA	TRBJ2-5	TGTGCCAGCGGCCCCCCGATGGTCAAATTCCAAGAGACCCAGTACTTC	CASGPPMVKFQETQYF
NA	TRBV7-8	TRBD2	TRBJ2-2	TGTGCCAGCAACTTCCGGACTAGCGGGGTGAACACCGGGGAGCTGTTTTTT	CASNFRTSGVNTGELFF
NA	TRBV4-1	NA	TRBJ1-3	TGCGTCAACAGCCAATCGGACACCATATATTTT	CVNSQSDTIYF
NA	TRBV29-1	NA	TRBJ2-3	TGCAGCGTTGTGCAGGAGGGCCGGAATACGCAGTATTTT	CSVVQEGRNTQYF
NA	TRBV11-3	TRBD2	TRBJ2-3	TGTGCCATCAACTTTAGCGGGAGGCGGATAGATACGCAGTATTTT	CAINFSGRRIDTQYF
few	TRBV11-2	NA	TRBJ2-6	TGTGCCAGCAGCTTGGGCAGGGCTGGGGCCAACGACCTGACTTTC	CASSLGRAGANDLTF
NA	TRBV6-1	NA	TRBJ1-1	TGTGCCAACAGTGAGTGGAAGAACACTGAAGCTTTCTTT	CANSEWKNTEAFF
NA	TRBV11-2	NA	TRBJ2-1	TGTGCCAGCAGCTCCGGAGCAGGGGCTAAGGATGAGCAGTTCTTC	CASSSGAGAKDEQFF
NA	TRBV4-2	NA	TRBJ2-3	TGTGCCAGCAGCACCAGATACCCGAGGACCCCCCGGGACCGCACAGATACGCAGTATTTT	CASSTRYPRTPRDRTDTQYF
NA	TRBV12-3/TRBV12-4	TRBD1	TRBJ2-7	TGTGCCAACAGTTTAGGACAGGGGGCGAACCACGAGCAGTACTTC	CANSLGQGANHEQYF
few	TRBV11-2	NA	TRBJ1-5	TGTGCCAGCAGCCTAAAAGGGGGACTGACGAATCGGCCCCGGCATTTT	CASSLKGGLTNRPRHF
many	TRBV11-2	TRBD2	TRBJ2-1	TGTGCCAGCAGCTACCCCGGGACTAACGGTAGCAATGAACAGTTCTTC	CASSYPGTNGSNEQFF
NA	TRBV5-5	NA	TRBJ2-3	TGTGCCAGCAGCCCGGTGGGGGAGGGCACAGATACGCAGTATTTT	CASSPVGEGTDTQYF
once	TRBV6-5	NA	TRBJ1-3	TGTGCCAGCAGTTCCCGAACCGCTATGGGTCTCGGAGAGAACACCATATATTTC	CASSSRTAMGLGENTIYF
many	TRBV4-2	NA	TRBJ1-3	TGTGCCAGCAGCCAAGCCTTCGGGATTAACTCTGGAAACACCATATATTTT	CASSQAFGINSGNTIYF
once	TRBV4-2	NA	TRBJ2-5	TGTGCCAGCGGTCTCGGAAGGGTCCAAGGGACCCAGTACTTC	CASGLGRVQGTQYF
NA	TRBV30	TRBD2	TRBJ2-2	TGTGTCTGGAGTGTACGAACTAGCGGTCCGAACACCGGGGAGCTGTTTTTT	CVWSVRTSGPNTGELFF
NA	TRBV10-3	NA	TRBJ1-1	TGTGCAATCAGTGGCACAGTGGACACTGGAGCTTTCTTT	CAISGTVDTGAFF
NA	TRBV12-3/TRBV12-4	NA	TRBJ1-4	TGTGCCAGCAGACGGACACACGCAGGAAATGAAAAACTGTTTTTT	CASRRTHAGNEKLFF
NA	TRBV19	TRBD2	TRBJ2-3	TGTGCCACCATAGACGGTGGGACTAGCGGAAGCACAGATACGCAGTATTTT	CATIDGGTSGSTDTQYF
few	TRBV4-1	TRBD1	TRBJ2-7	TGCGCCAGCAAGGGGACAGGGGAAGAGCACTACTTC	CASKGTGEEHYF
NA	TRBV11-2	NA	TRBJ2-3	TGTGCCAGGAGCTTAAATCTCCTAGTGGGAGGCGATGCGGATACGCAGTATTTT	CARSLNLLVGGDADTQYF
NA	TRBV10-3	NA	TRBJ2-4	TGTGCCATCAGTGAGTCCTCCACAGGGATAGGCAAAAGCATTCAGTACTTC	CAISESSTGIGKSIQYF
NA	TRBV14	TRBD2	TRBJ2-1	TGTGCCAGCAGTTCCGTAGCGGGATGGGTAGACAATGAGCAGTTCTTC	CASSSVAGWVDNEQFF
many	TRBV29-1	TRBD1	TRBJ2-5	TGCAGCGCCGTACAGGGGGCGGGAGAGACCCAGTACTTC	CSAVQGAGETQYF
NA	TRBV6-1	NA	TRBJ2-3	TGTGCCAGCAGTGAACTAGTGGGTAGCACAGATACGCTGTATTTT	CASSELVGSTDTLYF
NA	TRBV6-6	NA	TRBJ1-2	TGTGTCAGCAGTAATATGGGGAACGACTACACCTTC	CVSSNMGNDYTF
NA	TRBV12-5	TRBD2	TRBJ2-3	TGTGTTAGTGCTTCCGAAGCGGGACGCACAGATACGCAGTATTTC	CVSASEAGRTDTQYF
few	TRBV7-6	TRBD1	TRBJ1-1	TGTGCCAGCAGCTTACTAACCGGGACAGGGACTCTTGCTTTCTTT	CASSLLTGTGTLAFF
NA	TRBV6-1	NA	TRBJ2-2	TGTGCCAACAGACGGGGGAACGGGGAGCTGTTTTTT	CANRRGNGELFF